The T cell receptor (beta chain) described here comes from a study of response to subunit inactivated influenza vaccine. Study-level results: The authors suggested that every seasonal influenza vaccination recruits few new T cells.

TCRdb redid the calling of the RT-PCR reads with MiXCR, one entry per CDR3 protein. The data contain hundreds of thousands of distinct CDR3 sequences, 10% to 15% of them singletons. Concerning this clonotype: The antigen remains undetermined.

Germline assignment: CDR1 SGHNT and CDR2 YYREEE (reference sequence). V lost 5 bases and J lost 8; bases outside the gene matches: 7. The CDR3 length is 14 residues. This chain connects TRBV5-4 to TRBJ2-1; 10 bases map to TRBD2. The receptor was derived from a middle-aged man who received an inactivated influenza vaccine. This specimen consisted of PBMCs from blood, obtained on the day of vaccination. The CDR3 reads CASSTSGGADEQFF. The CDR3, as DNA: TGTGCCAGCAGTACGAGCGGGGGGGCCGATGAGCAGTTCTTC.